This passage covers 8 T cell receptor beta chains from one sample sequenced in a study of technical replicates of blood from a few donors. The method was immunoSEQ multiplex PCR; TCRdb's version includes in-frame clones alone and lacks a portion of them. Of approximately 97,000 clones listed, roughly 96% are singletons. Specimen: T cells isolated from PBMCs. These TCRs come from a human donor in good health.

The chain combines TRBV27 with TRBJ2-7, with D possibly being TRBD2 (5 bases). This CDR3 is 14 amino acids long. Germline V gives CDR1 MNHEY, CDR2 SMNVEV (reference sequence). V lost 3 bases to trimming and J lost 9 bases, with 18 bases between them. The CDR3 sequence: CASSLVEGSHWQYF. The CDR3 coding sequence is TGTGCCAGCAGTTTGGTCGAGGGAAGCCATTGGCAGTACTTC.

This clone was detected once. This rearrangement joins TRBV10-3 to TRBJ2-1; 10 bases line up with TRBD2. The CDR3 totals 14 residues. With 4 bases clipped from V and 5 bases from J, the junction kept 2 bases outside the gene matches. The germline V gene encodes CDR1 ENHRY and CDR2 SYGVKD. CDR3 in amino acids: CAISGTSGNNEQFF. The CDR3 DNA is TGTGCCATCAGTGGGACTAGCGGAAACAATGAGCAGTTCTTC.

The chain employs TRBV2 and TRBJ1-2, with TRBD1 matching 7 bases. Germline loops: CDR1 SNHLY, CDR2 FYNNEI. The V and J ends lost 8 bases and 8 bases, in that order; junction bases with no gene match: 5. This CDR3 is 11 amino acids long. Written as DNA, the CDR3 is TGTGCCAGCGGGACAGCGGCAGGCTACACCTTC. It specifies CASGTAAGYTF. The whole variable domain, filled in from reference TRBV2 and TRBJ1-2, reads EPEVTQTPSHQVTQMGQEVILRCVPISNHLYFYWYRQILGQKVEFLVSFYNNEISEKSEIFDDQFSVERPDGSNFTLKIRSTKLEDSAMYFCASGTAAGYTFGSGTRLTVV.

This clone was seen more than once but under ten times. The chain recombines TRBV6-4 with TRBJ1-5; D perhaps matches TRBD1 (5 bases). The CDR3 sequence is 13 residues long. Germline CDR1 MRHNA, CDR2 SNTAGT. V was pared by 4 bases and J by 3 bases, with 7 bases between. The CDR3 nucleotides are TGTGCCAGCAGTGCGGACATCAATCAGCCCCAGCATTTT. Translated, it gives CASSADINQPQHF.

This sequence joins TRBV7-3 and TRBJ2-1; 7 nucleotides match TRBD1. J was trimmed by 9 bases and V by 2 bases; bases with no gene match: 10. The CDR3 loop spans 15 amino acids. Germline lookup yields CDR1 SGHTA and CDR2 FQGTGA. CDR3 nucleotides: TGTGCCAGCAGCTTACATACACAGGGGAAGGGTGAGCAGTTCTTC. It specifies CASSLHTQGKGEQFF.

The chain recombines TRBV2 with TRBJ2-1, with TRBD1 matching 7 bases. This CDR3 contains 14 residues. V dropped 10 bases and J dropped 4; count of bases not matched to a gene: 10. Germline CDR1 reads SNHLY; CDR2 reads FYNNEI. This CDR3 is CAIKARDSYNEQFF. The CDR3 nucleotides read TGTGCCATCAAAGCCCGGGACAGTTACAATGAGCAGTTCTTC.

This clone has just one count. The chain joins TRBV28 to TRBJ2-7, with 9 nucleotides matching TRBD1. Germline V gives CDR1 MDHEN, CDR2 SYDVKM. This CDR3 spans 16 amino acids. Trimming took 5 bases from V and 0 from J; bases not matched to a gene: 8. The CDR3 protein is CASSRPGTGLSYEQYF. Here the CDR3 DNA reads TGTGCCAGCAGTAGACCCGGGACAGGGCTCTCCTACGAGCAGTACTTC.

The rearrangement uses TRBV29-1 and TRBJ2-4; TRBD1 agrees at 8 bases. Germline V gene data show CDR1 as SQVTM and CDR2 as ANQGSEA. The CDR3 is 13 residues long. The V gene end was trimmed by 4 bases and the J gene end by 7 bases; junction bases not matched to a gene: 6. The CDR3 is CSVGLRGLNIQYF. The CDR3, as DNA: TGCAGCGTTGGTCTCAGGGGGCTGAACATTCAGTACTTC.